These T cell receptor beta chains were read from a single sample in a study of T cells expressing NK-cell markers. TCRdb re-called the 5' RACE reads; every CDR3 protein appears as one record, without DNA. The sample includes about 460,000 distinct CDR3 sequences. Sequencing used blood T cells: a sorted CD56 or NKG2C T cell subset, CD4+ or CD8+ T cells, or bulk PBMC T cells (not recorded which). All receptors derive from a woman aged 50 to 65 in good health. CDR3s include the opening cysteine and the closing phenylalanine or tryptophan.

v_call	j_call	cdr3_aa
TRBV7-9	TRBJ2-4	CASSRGENIQYF
TRBV9	TRBJ1-2	CASSADGTRRRGGYTF
TRBV9	TRBJ2-2	CASSVVASGTNTGELFF
TRBV27	TRBJ2-2	CASSLFSGAGLAGARSRAWELFF
TRBV5-5	TRBJ1-1	CASNRQPLDTEAFF
TRBV29-1	TRBJ2-5	CSVLPGGRGETQYF
TRBV29-1	TRBJ2-4	CSGIGLTQNIQYF
TRBV6-5	TRBJ1-2	CASSRTDTNYGYTF
TRBV7-6	TRBJ2-3	CASSPGEVGTDTQYF
TRBV7-8	TRBJ2-2	CASSYRTANTGELFF
TRBV20-1	TRBJ2-3	CSAPPGSTDTQYF
TRBV11-3	TRBJ2-7	CASSLWLASYEQYF
TRBV3-1	TRBJ2-1	CASSRGRGPPNEQFF
TRBV3-1	TRBJ2-3	CASSQGPAQSGTDTQYF
TRBV12-3/TRBV12-4	TRBJ1-5	CASSPGIQPQHF
TRBV27	TRBJ2-7	CASKREGRLGVGYEQYF
TRBV7-3	TRBJ2-3	CASSLEGRRADTQYF